This T cell receptor (beta chain) was identified during a study of tumor-infiltrating lymphocytes in primary liver carcinoma. Looking at the study overall: Each participant had primary liver carcinoma, and surgical resection was the treatment. The tumors ranged from roughly 4.2 to 10 cm across and fell within stage T1-T3 N0M0.

Alongside blood RNA obtained from unsorted whole blood, germline DNA was also extracted. Patients were treatment-naive with chronic HBV infection. In germline, CDR1 is MNHNS, CDR2 SASEGT. This CDR3 has 17 amino acids. cDNA specific to TCR beta was made from about 0.45 ug of total RNA, with a constant-region primer employed for priming. Construction of TCR beta libraries relied on three successive nested multiplex PCR rounds employing slightly modified ARM-PCR. Investigators reported that the first two PCR rounds, at around 11 cycles each, used TRBV1-TRBV30 forward primers with a C-beta reverse primer. MiXCR was run by TCRdb on the multiplex PCR reads, yielding one entry per CDR3 protein. The sample contains about 320,000 distinct CDR3 sequences, 65% of which appear only once. A word on this clonotype: At one end the junction does not follow the germline gene, possibly because of a read error.

The chain uses TRBV6-1 and TRBJ1-5, with 7 bases fitting TRBD1. Sequenced: peripheral blood. This receptor was taken from a man between 40 and 49 years old with primary liver carcinoma and hepatitis B virus infection. CDR3 sequence reads: CASGETFLGTVNQPQHF. Written as DNA, the CDR3 is TGTGCCAGCGGTGAGACGTTCTTGGGGACAGTCAATCAGCCCCAGCATTTT.